The clone carrying this TCR beta chain was counted between two and nine times. Antigen: not known. Germline is not matched at one junction end, which may reflect a read error. Assay: immunoSEQ multiplex PCR; the TCRdb copy retains only in-frame clones and omits some. The table has over 150,000 clones, 90% seen once. CDR3 size: 16 residues. Germline V lookup: CDR1 SGHAT, CDR2 FQDESV (reference sequence). The data originate from a study of T cell responses to AZD1222 COVID-19 vaccine. Broader study findings: Distributed over spike, vaccine-associated CD4 TCRs predominated at 160-218 and 743-854. Samples come after the peak T cell response, not at day 14.

V gene TRBV11-1 combines with J gene TRBJ1-1; 7 bases agree with TRBD1. The source of this sequence is an adult in good health. Here the sequenced sample was peripheral blood, taken on day 0 of AZD1222 vaccination. The CDR3 DNA follows: TGTGCCACCAGCAAGCCAGGGGGAAGCGGTGACACTGAAGCTTTCTTT. Its protein is CATSKPGGSGDTEAFF.